The clone carrying this T cell receptor (beta chain) was picked up many times. This CDR3 comprises 15 residues. CDR1 is LGHNA and CDR2 is YSLEER in the germline V gene. V was shortened by 6 bases and J by 0 bases, with 15 bases between the two germline ends. The record originates from a study of patients and donors after allogeneic stem cell transplantation. TCRdb re-derived calls from the RT-PCR reads in MiXCR, one entry per CDR3 protein. The data hold 390,000 or so distinct CDR3 sequences, with 16% observed a single time. This chain uses TRBV4-3 with TRBJ2-7; D gene unclear. The sample was blood, either unsorted or a sorted T cell fraction (not recorded which). The sequence came from a human donor who was either an allogeneic HSCT recipient or a stem cell or donor lymphocyte infusion donor (not recorded which). It is not recorded whose cells these are; they may come from a transplant donor. The CDR3 DNA sequence: TGCGCCAGCAGTCGGACCGGTTATAGCTCCTACGAGCAGTACTTC. Its translation: CASSRTGYSSYEQYF.